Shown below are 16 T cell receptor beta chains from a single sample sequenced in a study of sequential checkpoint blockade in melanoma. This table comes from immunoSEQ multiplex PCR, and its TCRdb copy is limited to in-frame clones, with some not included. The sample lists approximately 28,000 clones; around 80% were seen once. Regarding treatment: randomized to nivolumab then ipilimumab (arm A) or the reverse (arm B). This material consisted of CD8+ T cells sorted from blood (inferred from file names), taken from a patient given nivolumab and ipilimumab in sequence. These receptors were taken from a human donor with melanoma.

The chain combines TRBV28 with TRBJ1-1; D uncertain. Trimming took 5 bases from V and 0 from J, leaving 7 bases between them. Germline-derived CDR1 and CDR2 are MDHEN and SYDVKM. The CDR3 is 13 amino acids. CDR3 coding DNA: TGTGCCAGCAGTCCGGGGATGAACACTGAAGCTTTCTTT. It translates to CASSPGMNTEAFF.

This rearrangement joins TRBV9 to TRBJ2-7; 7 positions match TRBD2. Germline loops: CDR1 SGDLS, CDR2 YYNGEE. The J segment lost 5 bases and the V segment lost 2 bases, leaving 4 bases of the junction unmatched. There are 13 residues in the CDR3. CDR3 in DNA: TGTGCCAGCAGCGTGGGGGGGAGCCACGAGCAGTACTTC. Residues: CASSVGGSHEQYF.

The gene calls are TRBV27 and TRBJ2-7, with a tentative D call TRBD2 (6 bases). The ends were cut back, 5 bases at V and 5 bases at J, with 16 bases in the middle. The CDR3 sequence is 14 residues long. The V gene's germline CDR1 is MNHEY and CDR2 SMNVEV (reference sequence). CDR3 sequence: CASSRGLTLHEQYF. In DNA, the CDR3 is TGTGCCAGCAGTCGGGGACTGACTCTCCACGAGCAGTACTTC.

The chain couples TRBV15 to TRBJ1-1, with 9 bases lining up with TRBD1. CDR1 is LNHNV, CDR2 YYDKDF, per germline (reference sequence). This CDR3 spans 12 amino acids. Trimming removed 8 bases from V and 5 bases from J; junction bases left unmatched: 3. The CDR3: CATQTGGTEAFF. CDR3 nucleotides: TGTGCCACCCAGACAGGGGGGACTGAAGCTTTCTTT. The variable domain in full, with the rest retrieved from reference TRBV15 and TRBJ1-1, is DAMVIQNPRYQVTQFGKPVTLSCSQTLNHNVMYWYQQKSSQAPKLLFHYYDKDFNNEADTPDNFQSRRPNTSFCFLDIRSPGLGDTAMYLCATQTGGTEAFFGQGTRLTVV.

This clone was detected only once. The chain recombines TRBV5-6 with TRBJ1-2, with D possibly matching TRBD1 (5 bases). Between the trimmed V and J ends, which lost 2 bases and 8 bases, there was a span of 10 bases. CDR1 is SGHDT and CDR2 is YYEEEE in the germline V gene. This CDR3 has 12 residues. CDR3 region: CASSLGASGYTF. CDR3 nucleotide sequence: TGTGCCAGCAGCTTAGGGGCAAGCGGCTACACCTTC.

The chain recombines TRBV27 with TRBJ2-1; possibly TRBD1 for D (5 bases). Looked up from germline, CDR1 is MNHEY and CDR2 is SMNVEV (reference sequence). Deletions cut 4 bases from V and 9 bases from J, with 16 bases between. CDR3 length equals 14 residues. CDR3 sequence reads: CASSSRTGFGEQFF. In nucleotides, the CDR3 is TGTGCCAGCAGTTCGCGAACAGGCTTCGGTGAGCAGTTCTTC.

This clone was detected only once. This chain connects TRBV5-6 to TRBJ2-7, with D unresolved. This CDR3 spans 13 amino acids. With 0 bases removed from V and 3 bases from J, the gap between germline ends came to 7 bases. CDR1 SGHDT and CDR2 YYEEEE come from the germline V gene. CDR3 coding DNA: TGTGCCAGCAGCTTGGCTTCCTACTACGAGCAGTACTTC. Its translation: CASSLASYYEQYF.

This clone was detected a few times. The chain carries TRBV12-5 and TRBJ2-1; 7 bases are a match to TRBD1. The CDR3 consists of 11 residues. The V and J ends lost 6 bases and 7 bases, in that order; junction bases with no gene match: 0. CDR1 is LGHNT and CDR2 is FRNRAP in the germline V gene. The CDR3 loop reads CASGTGNEQFF. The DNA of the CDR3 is TGTGCTAGTGGGACAGGGAATGAGCAGTTCTTC. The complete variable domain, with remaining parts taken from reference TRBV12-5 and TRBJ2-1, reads DARVTQTPRHKVTEMGQEVTMRCQPILGHNTVFWYRQTMMQGLELLAYFRNRAPLDDSGMPKDRFSAEMPDATLATLKIQPSEPRDSAVYFCASGTGNEQFFGPGTRLTVL.

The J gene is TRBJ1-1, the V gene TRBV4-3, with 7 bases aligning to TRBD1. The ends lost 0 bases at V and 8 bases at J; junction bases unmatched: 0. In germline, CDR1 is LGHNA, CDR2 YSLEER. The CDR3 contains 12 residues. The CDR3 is CASSQETGEAFF. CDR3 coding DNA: TGCGCCAGCAGCCAAGAGACAGGGGAAGCTTTCTTT.

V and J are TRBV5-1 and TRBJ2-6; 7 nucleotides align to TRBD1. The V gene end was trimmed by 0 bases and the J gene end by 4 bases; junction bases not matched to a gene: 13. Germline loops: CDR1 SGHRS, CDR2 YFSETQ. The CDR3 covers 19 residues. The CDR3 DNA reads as TGCGCCAGCAGCTTGGGCGACAGGGCCCAAACCTGGGGGGCCAACGTCCTGACTTTC. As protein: CASSLGDRAQTWGANVLTF. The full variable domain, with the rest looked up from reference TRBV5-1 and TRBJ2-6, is KAGVTQTPRYLIKTRGQQVTLSCSPISGHRSVSWYQQTPGQGLQFLFEYFSETQRNKGNFPGRFSGRQFSNSRSEMNVSTLELGDSALYLCASSLGDRAQTWGANVLTFGAGSRLTVL.

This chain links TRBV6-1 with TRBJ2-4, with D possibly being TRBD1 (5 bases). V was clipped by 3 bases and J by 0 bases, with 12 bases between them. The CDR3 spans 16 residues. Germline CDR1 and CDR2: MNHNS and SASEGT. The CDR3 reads CASSDWQGQAKNIQYF. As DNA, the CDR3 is TGTGCCAGCAGTGATTGGCAGGGCCAAGCCAAAAACATTCAGTACTTC.

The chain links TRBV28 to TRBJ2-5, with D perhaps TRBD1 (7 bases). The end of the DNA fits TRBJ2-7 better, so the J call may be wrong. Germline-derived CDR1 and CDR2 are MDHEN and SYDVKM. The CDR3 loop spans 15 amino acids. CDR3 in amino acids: CASSPRGEISYEQYF. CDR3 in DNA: TGTGCCAGCAGCCCCAGGGGGGAGATCTCCTACGAGCAGTACTTC.

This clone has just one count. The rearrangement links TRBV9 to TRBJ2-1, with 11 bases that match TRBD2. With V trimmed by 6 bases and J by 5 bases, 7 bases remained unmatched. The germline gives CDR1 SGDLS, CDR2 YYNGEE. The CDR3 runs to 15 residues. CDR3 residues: CASNRGTSGDNEQFF. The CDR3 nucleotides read TGTGCCAGCAATCGGGGGACTAGCGGAGACAATGAGCAGTTCTTC.

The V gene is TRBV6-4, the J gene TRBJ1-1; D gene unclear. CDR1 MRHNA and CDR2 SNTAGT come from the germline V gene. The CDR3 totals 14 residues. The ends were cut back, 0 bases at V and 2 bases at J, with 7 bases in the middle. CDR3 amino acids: CASSDSPGNTEAFF. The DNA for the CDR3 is TGTGCCAGCAGTGACTCCCCGGGAAACACTGAAGCTTTCTTT.

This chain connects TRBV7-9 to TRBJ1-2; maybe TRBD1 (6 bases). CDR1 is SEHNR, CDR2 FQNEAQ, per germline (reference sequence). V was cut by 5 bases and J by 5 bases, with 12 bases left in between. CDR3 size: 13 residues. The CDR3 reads CASSAGQKYGYTF. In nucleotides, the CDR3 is TGTGCCAGCAGCGCCGGACAGAAGTATGGCTACACCTTC. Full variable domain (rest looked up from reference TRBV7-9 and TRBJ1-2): DTGVSQNPRHKITKRGQNVTFRCDPISEHNRLYWYRQTLGQGPEFLTYFQNEAQLEKSRLLSDRFSAERPKGSFSTLEIQRTEQGDSAMYLCASSAGQKYGYTFGSGTRLTVV.

CDR3 sequence reads: CSVEDGPPNYGYTF. The DNA for the CDR3 is TGCAGCGTTGAAGATGGGCCACCTAACTATGGCTACACCTTC. The rearrangement links TRBV29-1 to TRBJ1-2; D gene ambiguous. The CDR3 consists of 14 residues. V lost 0 bases and J 0 bases, leaving 8 bases between the germline ends. Germline loops: CDR1 SQVTM, CDR2 ANQGSEA.